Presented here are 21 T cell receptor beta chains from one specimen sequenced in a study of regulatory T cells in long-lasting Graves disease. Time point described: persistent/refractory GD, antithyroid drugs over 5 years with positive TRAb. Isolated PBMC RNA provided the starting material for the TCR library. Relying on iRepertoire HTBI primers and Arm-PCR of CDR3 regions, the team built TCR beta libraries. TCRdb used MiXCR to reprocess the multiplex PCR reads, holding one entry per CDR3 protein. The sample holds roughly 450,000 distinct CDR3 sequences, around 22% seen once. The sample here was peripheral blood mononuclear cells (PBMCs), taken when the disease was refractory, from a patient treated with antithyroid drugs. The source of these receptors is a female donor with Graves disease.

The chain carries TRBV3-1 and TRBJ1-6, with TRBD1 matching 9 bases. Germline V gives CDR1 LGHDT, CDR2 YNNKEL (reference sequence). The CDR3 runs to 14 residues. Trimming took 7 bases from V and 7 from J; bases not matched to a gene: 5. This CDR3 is CASNSGTGNSPLHF. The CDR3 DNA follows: TGTGCCAGCAACTCCGGGACAGGGAATTCACCCCTCCACTTT. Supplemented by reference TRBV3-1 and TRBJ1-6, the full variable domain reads DTAVSQTPKYLVTQMGNDKSIKCEQNLGHDTMYWYKQDSKKFLKIMFSYNNKELIINETVPNRFSPKSPDKAHLNLHINSLELGDSAVYFCASNSGTGNSPLHFGNGTRLTVT.

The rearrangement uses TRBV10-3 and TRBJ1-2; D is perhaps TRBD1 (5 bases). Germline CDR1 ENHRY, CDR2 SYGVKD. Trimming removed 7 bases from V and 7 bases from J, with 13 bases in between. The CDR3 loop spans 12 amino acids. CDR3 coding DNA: TGTGCCATCAACAGACAGTCCGGTGGCTACACCTTC. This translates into CAINRQSGGYTF.

This CDR3 is CSAPLAGGFDEQYF. The CDR3 DNA sequence: TGCAGTGCACCGCTAGCGGGAGGCTTCGACGAGCAGTACTTC. V and J are TRBV20-1 and TRBJ2-7; 11 nucleotides align to TRBD2. The CDR3 consists of 14 residues. Losses at the gene ends were 6 bases for V and 5 bases for J; bases not matched to a gene: 9. Germline V gives CDR1 DFQATT, CDR2 SNEGSKA (reference sequence).

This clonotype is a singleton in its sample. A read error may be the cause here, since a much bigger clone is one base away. CDR3 coding DNA: TGTGCCAGCAGCTTAGCGTACACCCGACAGGGGGGTGGAGAGACCCAGTACTTC. Its translation is CASSLAYTRQGGGETQYF. This chain links TRBV7-8 with TRBJ2-5, with 9 bases aligning to TRBD1. Germline-derived CDR1 and CDR2 are SGHVS and FQNEAQ. The length of the CDR3 is 18 residues. Unmatched junction bases numbered 12, after V lost 0 bases and J lost 4 bases.

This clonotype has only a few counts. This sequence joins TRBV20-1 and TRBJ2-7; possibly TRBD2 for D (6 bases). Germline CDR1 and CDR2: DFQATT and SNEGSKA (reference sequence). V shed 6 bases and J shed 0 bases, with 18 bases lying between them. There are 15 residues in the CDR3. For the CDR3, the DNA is TGCAGTGCCAATCCTGCGGGACTTAACTCCTACGAGCAGTACTTC. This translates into CSANPAGLNSYEQYF.

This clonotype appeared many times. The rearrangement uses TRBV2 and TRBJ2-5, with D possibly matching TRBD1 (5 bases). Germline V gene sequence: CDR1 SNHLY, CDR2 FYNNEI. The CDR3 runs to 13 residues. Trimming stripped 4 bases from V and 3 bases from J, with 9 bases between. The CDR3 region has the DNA TGTGCCAGCAGTGTGTACAGGAAAGAGACCCAGTACTTC. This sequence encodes CASSVYRKETQYF.

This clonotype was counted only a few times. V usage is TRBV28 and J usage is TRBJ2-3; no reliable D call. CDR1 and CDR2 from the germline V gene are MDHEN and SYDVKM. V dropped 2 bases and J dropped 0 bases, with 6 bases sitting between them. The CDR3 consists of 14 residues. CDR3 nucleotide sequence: TGTGCCAGCAGTTTAAGGCAGAGCACAGATACGCAGTATTTT. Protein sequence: CASSLRQSTDTQYF.

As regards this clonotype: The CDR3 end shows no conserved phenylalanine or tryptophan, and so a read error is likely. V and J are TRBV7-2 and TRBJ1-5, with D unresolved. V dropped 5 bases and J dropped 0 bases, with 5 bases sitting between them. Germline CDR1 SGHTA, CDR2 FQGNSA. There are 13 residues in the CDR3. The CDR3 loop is CASSRGSNQPQHL. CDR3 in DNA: TGTGCCAGCAGCCGGGGTAGCAATCAGCCCCAGCATCTT.

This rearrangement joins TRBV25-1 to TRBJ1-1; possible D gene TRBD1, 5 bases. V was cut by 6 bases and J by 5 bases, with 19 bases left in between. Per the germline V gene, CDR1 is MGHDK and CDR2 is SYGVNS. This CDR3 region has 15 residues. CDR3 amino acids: CASSFSAGGWTEAFF. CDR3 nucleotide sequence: TGTGCCAGCAGCTTCAGTGCGGGGGGATGGACTGAAGCTTTCTTT. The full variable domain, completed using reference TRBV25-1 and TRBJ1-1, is EADIYQTPRYLVIGTGKKITLECSQTMGHDKMYWYQQDPGMELHLIHYSYGVNSTEKGDLSSESTVSRIRTEHFPLTLESARPSHTSQYLCASSFSAGGWTEAFFGQGTRLTVV.

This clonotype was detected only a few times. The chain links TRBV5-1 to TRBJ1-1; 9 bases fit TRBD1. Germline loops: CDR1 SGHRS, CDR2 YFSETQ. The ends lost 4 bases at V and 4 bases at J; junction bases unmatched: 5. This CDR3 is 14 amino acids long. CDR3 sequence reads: CASSTGQGFTEAFF. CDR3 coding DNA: TGCGCCAGCAGCACCGGACAGGGGTTCACTGAAGCTTTCTTT.

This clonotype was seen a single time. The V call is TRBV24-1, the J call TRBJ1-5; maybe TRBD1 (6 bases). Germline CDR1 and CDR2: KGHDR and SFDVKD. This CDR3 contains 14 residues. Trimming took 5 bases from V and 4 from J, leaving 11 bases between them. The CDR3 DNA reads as TGTGCCACCAGTGTGGCAGGGGTGAATCAGCCCCAGCATTTT. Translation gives CATSVAGVNQPQHF.

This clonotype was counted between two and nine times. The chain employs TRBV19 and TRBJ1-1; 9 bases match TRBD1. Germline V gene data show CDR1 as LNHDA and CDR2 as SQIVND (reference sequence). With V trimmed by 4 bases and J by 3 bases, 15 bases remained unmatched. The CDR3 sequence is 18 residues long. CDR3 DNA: TGTGCCAGTAGTAAATCCCTCAGACAGGGGGGTAGGTACACTGAAGCTTTCTTT. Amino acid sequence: CASSKSLRQGGRYTEAFF. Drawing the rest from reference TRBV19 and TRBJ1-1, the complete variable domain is DGGITQSPKYLFRKEGQNVTLSCEQNLNHDAMYWYRQDPGQGLRLIYYSQIVNDFQKGDIAEGYSVSREKKESFPLTVTSAQKNPTAFYLCASSKSLRQGGRYTEAFFGQGTRLTVV.

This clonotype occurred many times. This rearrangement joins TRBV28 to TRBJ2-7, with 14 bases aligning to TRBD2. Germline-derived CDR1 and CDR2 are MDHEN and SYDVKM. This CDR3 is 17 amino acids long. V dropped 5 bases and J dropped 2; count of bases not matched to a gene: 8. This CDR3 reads CASSQSGLAGGPYEQYF. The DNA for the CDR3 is TGTGCCAGCAGTCAATCCGGACTAGCGGGAGGTCCCTACGAGCAGTACTTC.

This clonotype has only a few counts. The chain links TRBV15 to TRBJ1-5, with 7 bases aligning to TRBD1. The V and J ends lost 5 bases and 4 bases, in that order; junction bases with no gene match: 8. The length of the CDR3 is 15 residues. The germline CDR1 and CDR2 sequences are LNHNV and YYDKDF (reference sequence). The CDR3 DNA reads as TGTGCCACCAGCCGTTTGTCAGGGGGGAATCAGCCCCAGCATTTT. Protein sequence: CATSRLSGGNQPQHF.

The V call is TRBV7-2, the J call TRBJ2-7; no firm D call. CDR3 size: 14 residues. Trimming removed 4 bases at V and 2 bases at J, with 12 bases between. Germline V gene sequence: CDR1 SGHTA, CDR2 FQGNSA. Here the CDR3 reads CASSSYFETYEQYF. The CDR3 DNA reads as TGTGCCAGCAGCTCCTATTTTGAGACCTACGAGCAGTACTTC.

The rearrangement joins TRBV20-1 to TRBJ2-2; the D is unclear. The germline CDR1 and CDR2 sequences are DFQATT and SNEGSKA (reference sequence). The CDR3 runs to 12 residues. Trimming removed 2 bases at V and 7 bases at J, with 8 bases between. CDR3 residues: CSARMYHGELFF. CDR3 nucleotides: TGCAGTGCTAGAATGTACCACGGGGAGCTGTTTTTT.

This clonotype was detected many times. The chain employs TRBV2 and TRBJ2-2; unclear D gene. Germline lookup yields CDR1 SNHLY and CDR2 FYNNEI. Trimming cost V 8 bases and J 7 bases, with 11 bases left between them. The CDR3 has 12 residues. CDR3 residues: CASLESSGELFF. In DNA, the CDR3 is TGTGCCAGCCTCGAGTCCAGCGGGGAGCTGTTTTTT.

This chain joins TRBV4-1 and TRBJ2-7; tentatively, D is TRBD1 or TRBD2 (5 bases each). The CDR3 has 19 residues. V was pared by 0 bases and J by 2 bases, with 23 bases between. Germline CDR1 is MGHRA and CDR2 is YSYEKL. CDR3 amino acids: CASSQDPPRGAASAYEQYF. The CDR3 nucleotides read TGCGCCAGCAGCCAAGATCCCCCCCGAGGGGCAGCGTCGGCCTACGAGCAGTACTTC.

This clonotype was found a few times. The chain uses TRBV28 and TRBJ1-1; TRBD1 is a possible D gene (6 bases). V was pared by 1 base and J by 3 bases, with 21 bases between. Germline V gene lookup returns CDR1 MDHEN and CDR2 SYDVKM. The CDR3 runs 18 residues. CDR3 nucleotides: TGTGCCAGCAGTTTATTTTTGGCGGGGGCAAGAATGGACACTGAAGCTTTCTTT. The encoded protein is CASSLFLAGARMDTEAFF.

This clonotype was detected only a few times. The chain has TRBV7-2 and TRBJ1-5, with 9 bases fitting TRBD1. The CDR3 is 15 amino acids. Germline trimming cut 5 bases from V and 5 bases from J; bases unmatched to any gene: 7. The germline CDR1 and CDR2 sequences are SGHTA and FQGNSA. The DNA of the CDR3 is TGTGCCAGCAGCACAGGGACAGGGTTCGATCAGCCCCAGCATTTT. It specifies CASSTGTGFDQPQHF.

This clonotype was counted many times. This chain's CDR3 is CASSLSSGYGYTF. The CDR3 DNA reads as TGTGCCAGCAGTTTATCGAGTGGCTATGGCTACACCTTC. This chain links TRBV27 with TRBJ1-2; D is ambiguous. CDR3 size: 13 residues. V lost 0 bases and J 4 bases, leaving 6 bases between the germline ends. Germline CDR1 reads MNHEY; CDR2 reads SMNVEV (reference sequence).